This T cell receptor (beta chain) appears in the sequencing data of a study of cytomegalovirus exposure and HLA in healthy donors. For the study at large: Roughly 179 million T cells yielded roughly 100 million unique TCR beta sequences, as an earlier analysis found.

V lost 2 bases and J 0 bases, leaving 10 bases between the germline ends. Germline-derived CDR1 and CDR2 are SGHTA and FQGNSA. The CDR3 loop spans 16 amino acids. The PCR had 60 Vbeta and 13 Jbeta primers. Data came from immunoSEQ multiplex PCR; TCRdb stores just in-frame clones and leaves some out. The sample carries tens of thousands of clones, about three fifths recorded once. The specimen was PBMCs. The chain is built from TRBV7-2 and TRBJ1-4; D remains unclear. The receptor's source is a man aged 25 to 40 in good health and CMV-seronegative. The CDR3 nucleotides are TGTGCCAGCAGCTTATATTCGGGAGCAACTAATGAAAAACTGTTTTTT. Protein product: CASSLYSGATNEKLFF.